Included here is one TCR beta chain sequence, with context. Its antigen is undetermined. Clones were read by immunoSEQ multiplex PCR, and TCRdb kept only the in-frame ones, dropping some. Here the sample spans about 28,000 clones, more than 75% being singletons. This record comes from a study of OX40 agonist ivuxolimab in advanced cancers. Background on the study: The drug used for patients, ivuxolimab, was an agonistic anti-OX40 (CD134) antibody. Study-level results: There was clonal expansion of CD4+ and CD8+ blood T cells by week 6 at 0.1 to 3.0 mg/kg.

CDR1 is MDHEN, CDR2 SYDVKM, per germline. This CDR3 has 13 amino acids. The V gene lost 3 bases and the J gene lost 4 bases, with 9 bases spanning the gap. This sequence joins TRBV28 and TRBJ1-1, with D maybe TRBD1 (5 bases). The receptor was derived from an adult with an advanced solid tumor such as melanoma, head and neck, liver or kidney cancer. Sequences were derived from CD4+ or CD8+ T cells sorted from blood, sampled in a trial of the OX40 agonist ivuxolimab. CDR3 DNA: TGTGCCAGCAGTTTGGGGCTGCGCACTGAAGCTTTCTTT. Translation gives CASSLGLRTEAFF.